Each of the 21 T cell receptor beta chains below was sequenced from the same sample in a study of response to subunit inactivated influenza vaccine. TCRdb passed the RT-PCR reads through MiXCR, listing each CDR3 protein once. Seen here are some 800,000 distinct CDR3 sequences, 21% observed once, and the top ten hold about 9.4%. The sequencing here drew on PBMCs from blood, taken less than 6 days after vaccination. The source is a man aged 50-59 years who received an inactivated influenza vaccine.

The chain couples TRBV20-1 to TRBJ2-7, with a tentative D call TRBD1 (6 bases). Germline V CDR1 and CDR2: DFQATT, SNEGSKA (reference sequence). Trimming took 6 bases from V and 2 from J, leaving 17 bases between them. There are 14 residues in the CDR3. This CDR3 is CSAKKGGHTYEQYF. For the CDR3, the DNA is TGCAGTGCCAAGAAAGGGGGACACACCTACGAGCAGTACTTC.

A few counts support this clonotype. The chain is built from TRBV5-1 and TRBJ1-2; D perhaps matches TRBD1 (5 bases). Looked up from germline, CDR1 is SGHRS and CDR2 is YFSETQ. The CDR3 runs to 14 residues. V was shortened by 4 bases and J by 4 bases, with 14 bases between the two germline ends. The CDR3: CASSGETDLYGYTF. The CDR3 nucleotides read TGCGCCAGCAGCGGAGAGACAGACCTCTATGGCTACACCTTC. The full variable domain, completed using reference TRBV5-1 and TRBJ1-2, is KAGVTQTPRYLIKTRGQQVTLSCSPISGHRSVSWYQQTPGQGLQFLFEYFSETQRNKGNFPGRFSGRQFSNSRSEMNVSTLELGDSALYLCASSGETDLYGYTFGSGTRLTVV.

This clonotype was counted between two and nine times. The rearrangement uses TRBV20-1 and TRBJ1-6; D is possibly TRBD1 (5 bases). The CDR3 covers 13 residues. The V gene's germline CDR1 is DFQATT and CDR2 SNEGSKA (reference sequence). V lost 4 bases, J lost 11 bases, and 15 bases lay in between. The CDR3 sequence: CSAKWAGGAPLHF. The CDR3 bases are TGCAGTGCTAAATGGGCAGGAGGGGCACCCCTCCACTTT.

V gene TRBV6-1 combines with J gene TRBJ2-7, with 12 nucleotides matching TRBD2. Germline CDR1 reads MNHNS; CDR2 reads SASEGT. The CDR3 length is 16 residues. V lost 5 bases to trimming and J lost 4 bases; unmatched junction nucleotides: 9. The CDR3 is CASSRPSGLAGYEQYF. CDR3 DNA sequence: TGTGCCAGCAGTCGCCCTTCGGGACTAGCGGGTTACGAGCAGTACTTC.

V is TRBV20-1 and J is TRBJ2-1; 12 nucleotides match TRBD2. CDR1 is DFQATT, CDR2 SNEGSKA, per germline (reference sequence). The CDR3 consists of 15 residues. Trimming took 5 bases from V and 5 from J; bases not matched to a gene: 7. DNA for the CDR3: TGCAGTGCTGAAAGGACTAGCGGGAAGGACAATGAGCAGTTCTTC. Translation gives CSAERTSGKDNEQFF.

This clonotype has a count of ten or more. This sequence joins TRBV20-1 and TRBJ1-4, with TRBD1 matching 9 bases. The J segment lost 8 bases and the V segment lost 3 bases, leaving 7 bases of the junction unmatched. The CDR3 covers 14 residues. Germline V lookup: CDR1 DFQATT, CDR2 SNEGSKA (reference sequence). The CDR3 spells CSASQTGGREKLFF. The CDR3 DNA follows: TGCAGTGCTAGTCAGACAGGGGGAAGGGAAAAACTGTTTTTT.

Regarding this clonotype: This may be a read error, as it is one base from a much larger clone. The V gene is TRBV4-1, the J gene TRBJ2-3; a weak D match, TRBD2 (7 bases). V gave up 4 bases and J gave up 5 bases, with 22 bases separating them. Germline V gives CDR1 MGHRA, CDR2 YSYEKL. The CDR3 extends over 17 amino acids. CDR3 nucleotides: TGCGCCAGCAGCCTGAGGTCTAGCCGGGGGGCGAAAGATACGCAGTATTTT. Residues: CASSLRSSRGAKDTQYF.

The J gene is TRBJ1-2, the V gene TRBV20-1, with D uncertain. Trimming removed 3 bases from V and 2 bases from J, with 10 bases in between. The germline V gene encodes CDR1 DFQATT and CDR2 SNEGSKA (reference sequence). The CDR3 runs to 13 residues. CDR3 loop: CSASSTENYGYTF. CDR3 nucleotide sequence: TGCAGTGCTAGTTCCACAGAGAACTATGGCTACACCTTC.

This clonotype was detected a few times. The J gene is TRBJ2-1, the V gene TRBV6-2 or TRBV6-3, with TRBD2 matching over 11 bases. The CDR3 is 18 residues long. CDR1 MNHEY and CDR2 SVGEGT come from the germline V gene. Trimming at V came to 5 bases and at J to 7 bases, leaving 16 bases not matched to a gene. In nucleotides, the CDR3 is TGTGCCAGCAGTCGCCAGATGGGAGGACTAGCGGGCTCTAATGAGCAGTTCTTC. Its protein product is CASSRQMGGLAGSNEQFF.

This clonotype was detected only a few times. The chain is built from TRBV6-1 and TRBJ2-3; D remains ambiguous. The CDR3 runs 14 residues. Deletions cut 6 bases from V and 4 bases from J, with 14 bases between. The germline CDR1 and CDR2 sequences are MNHNS and SASEGT. Here the CDR3 reads CASSPSGRSDTQYF. CDR3 bases: TGTGCCAGCAGCCCCTCAGGACGGTCAGATACGCAGTATTTT.

This chain uses TRBV30 with TRBJ2-2; D unclear. The CDR3 is made up of 14 amino acids. Germline CDR1 GTSNPN, CDR2 SVGIG (reference sequence). Trimming stripped 0 bases from V and 5 bases from J, with 10 bases between. CDR3 residues: CAWSVLSGTGELFF. CDR3 sequence (DNA): TGTGCCTGGAGTGTACTGTCAGGTACCGGGGAGCTGTTTTTT.

This clonotype was counted a few times. This chain connects TRBV7-2 to TRBJ2-5; perhaps TRBD1 as D (5 bases). Germline loops: CDR1 SGHTA, CDR2 FQGNSA. The CDR3 extends over 12 amino acids. Trimming pared 1 base from V and 9 bases from J, leaving 9 bases between. Written as DNA, the CDR3 is TGTGCCAGCAGCTTAGGGAAAGGGGCCCAGTACTTC. Protein: CASSLGKGAQYF.

This chain uses TRBV7-2 with TRBJ2-3; 10 bases fit TRBD2. V was clipped by 5 bases and J by 3 bases; unmatched bases: 5. Germline V gene sequence: CDR1 SGHTA, CDR2 FQGNSA. This CDR3 region has 15 residues. The CDR3, as DNA: TGTGCCAGCAGCGGCCCGGGACTAGCGACAGATACGCAGTATTTT. Amino acids: CASSGPGLATDTQYF.

The chain joins TRBV20-1 to TRBJ1-2; D unclear. Germline V lookup: CDR1 DFQATT, CDR2 SNEGSKA (reference sequence). With 3 bases removed from V and 1 base from J, the gap between germline ends came to 9 bases. The CDR3 extends over 13 amino acids. Written as DNA, the CDR3 is TGCAGTGCTAGCGGGTTGATTAACTATGGCTACACCTTC. This sequence encodes CSASGLINYGYTF.

The chain uses TRBV4-2 and TRBJ2-1; the D gene is possibly TRBD2 (7 bases). V was clipped by 7 bases and J by 3 bases, with 19 bases between them. From germline, CDR1 is LGHNA and CDR2 YNFKEQ. The length of the CDR3 is 16 residues. CDR3 nucleotide sequence: TGTGCCAGCACCCCTTGGGGGGGCAACAACTACAATGAGCAGTTCTTC. Its protein is CASTPWGGNNYNEQFF.

This chain links TRBV7-2 with TRBJ2-4, with a possible D match to TRBD1 (5 bases). Germline V lookup: CDR1 SGHTA, CDR2 FQGNSA. Trimming removed 0 bases from V and 7 bases from J, with 13 bases in between. The length of the CDR3 is 15 residues. This CDR3 reads CASSLALGVGNIQYF. CDR3 nucleotide sequence: TGTGCCAGCAGCTTAGCGCTAGGGGTAGGGAACATTCAGTACTTC.

V gene TRBV6-2 or TRBV6-3 combines with J gene TRBJ2-1; tentative D call: TRBD1 (6 bases). The CDR3 is 15 amino acids. The V gene's germline CDR1 is MNHEY and CDR2 SVGEGT. Deletions cut 10 bases from V and 1 base from J, with 17 bases between. The CDR3: CATSGGKGSYNEQFF. The CDR3 coding sequence is TGTGCCACCTCTGGGGGCAAAGGGTCCTACAATGAGCAGTTCTTC.

The chain links TRBV5-1 to TRBJ1-6, with 11 bases fitting TRBD1. Germline CDR1 SGHRS, CDR2 YFSETQ. V dropped 4 bases and J dropped 9; count of bases not matched to a gene: 6. The CDR3 is 15 residues long. Written as DNA, the CDR3 is TGCGCCAGCAGCGGGCCGGGACAGGGGGTTTCACCCCTCCACTTT. It codes for CASSGPGQGVSPLHF.

The chain links TRBV6-2 or TRBV6-3 to TRBJ2-3; D gene ambiguous. Germline values: CDR1 MNHEY, CDR2 SVGEGT. This CDR3 has 13 amino acids. The V and J ends lost 7 bases and 2 bases respectively, with 10 bases between them. Written as DNA, the CDR3 is TGTGCCAGCATAAAGGGAAACACAGATACGCAGTATTTT. Translating it yields CASIKGNTDTQYF.

The chain joins TRBV6-1 to TRBJ2-2; perhaps TRBD1 as D (6 bases). Germline values: CDR1 MNHNS, CDR2 SASEGT. V dropped 8 bases and J dropped 1 base, with 11 bases sitting between them. The CDR3 totals 14 residues. CDR3 sequence reads: CASLNRVNTGELFF. In DNA form, the CDR3 reads TGTGCCAGCCTTAACAGGGTGAACACCGGGGAGCTGTTTTTT.

This chain links TRBV24-1 with TRBJ2-2, with 8 bases that match TRBD1. Trimming took 2 bases from V and 6 from J; bases not matched to a gene: 7. This CDR3 is built from 16 residues. CDR1 KGHDR and CDR2 SFDVKD come from the germline V gene. The CDR3 bases are TGTGCCACCAGTGATTCCCGGGACAGGTGGCCCGGGGAGCTGTTTTTT. Protein product: CATSDSRDRWPGELFF.